The 17 T cell receptor beta chains below come from one sample, sequenced in a study of OX40 agonist ivuxolimab in advanced cancers. TCRdb's copy holds only in-frame clones and misses some; the assay was immunoSEQ multiplex PCR. The sample contains tens of thousands of clones, 88% of which appear only once. The source was CD4+ or CD8+ T cells sorted from blood, collected in a trial of the OX40 agonist ivuxolimab. The receptors originated from an adult with an advanced solid tumor such as melanoma, head and neck, liver or kidney cancer.

The chain links TRBV13 to TRBJ2-5; 14 positions agree with TRBD2. The CDR3 runs 18 residues. Germline CDR1 reads PRHDT; CDR2 reads FYEKMQ (reference sequence). The V segment lost 5 bases and the J segment 4 bases; nucleotides outside the gene matches: 12. In DNA form, the CDR3 reads TGTGCCAGCAGCCGCACCGGGACTAGCGGGAGCCCACCAGAGACCCAGTACTTC. It yields the protein CASSRTGTSGSPPETQYF. The full variable domain, in which reference TRBV13 and TRBJ2-5 provide the parts outside the CDR3, is AAGVIQSPRHLIKEKRETATLKCYPIPRHDTVYWYQQGPGQDPQFLISFYEKMQSDKGSIPDRFSAQQFSDYHSELNMSSLELGDSALYFCASSRTGTSGSPPETQYFGPGTRLLVL.

This rearrangement joins TRBV30 to TRBJ2-5; no clear D. V lost 2 bases and J lost 4, with 17 bases in between. Looked up from germline, CDR1 is GTSNPN and CDR2 is SVGIG (reference sequence). This CDR3 comprises 15 residues. CDR3 sequence (DNA): TGTGCCTGGAGTTCCCAGTCCTCTCCGCGAGAGACCCAGTACTTC. It encodes CAWSSQSSPRETQYF.

CDR3 DNA sequence: TGTGCCACTGGCCCCAGGGAAATTCCCTACGAGCAGTACTTC. It yields the protein CATGPREIPYEQYF. The gene calls are TRBV6-6 and TRBJ2-7, with a possible D match to TRBD1 (5 bases). This CDR3 is built from 14 residues. Trimming removed 10 bases from V and 2 bases from J, with 18 bases in between. The germline V gene has CDR1 MNHNY and CDR2 SVGAGI (reference sequence).

V is TRBV19 and J is TRBJ1-6; D is ambiguous. Germline-derived CDR1 and CDR2 are LNHDA and SQIVND (reference sequence). The CDR3 is 18 amino acids. V lost 5 bases to trimming and J lost 0 bases, with 17 bases between them. The CDR3 here is CASSGGLARGSYNSPLHF. The CDR3 DNA sequence: TGTGCCAGTAGTGGAGGCCTCGCCCGGGGCTCCTATAATTCACCCCTCCACTTT.

The genes are TRBV7-3 and TRBJ2-3; D possibly corresponds to TRBD2 (6 bases). V was cut by 5 bases and J by 4 bases, with 16 bases left in between. CDR3 length: 15 residues. Germline V gene data show CDR1 as SGHTA and CDR2 as FQGTGA. The CDR3 is CASSPRLGGADTQYF. Here the CDR3 DNA reads TGTGCCAGCAGCCCTAGACTAGGAGGGGCAGATACGCAGTATTTT.

This chain connects TRBV6-5 to TRBJ2-1; a weak D match, TRBD1 (5 bases). Germline-derived CDR1 and CDR2 are MNHEY and SVGAGI. V lost 2 bases to trimming and J lost 5 bases, with 10 bases between them. CDR3 size: 14 residues. CDR3 region: CASSYKGKNNEQFF. CDR3 DNA: TGTGCCAGCAGTTACAAGGGGAAGAACAATGAGCAGTTCTTC.

J is TRBJ1-2 and V is TRBV28; the match to TRBD1 covers 8 bases. CDR3 length equals 14 residues. Per germline, CDR1 MDHEN and CDR2 SYDVKM. The J segment lost 5 bases and the V segment lost 4 bases, leaving 6 bases of the junction unmatched. In DNA form, the CDR3 reads TGTGCCAGCAGTTCCGGACAGGGAACGTATGGCTACACCTTC. It is translated as CASSSGQGTYGYTF.

The CDR3 DNA reads as TGTGCCTGGACGCGGCAGGGCGGCTACGAGCAGTACTTC. It translates to CAWTRQGGYEQYF. The V call is TRBV30, the J call TRBJ2-7, with a weak D call TRBD1 (5 bases). From germline, CDR1 is GTSNPN and CDR2 SVGIG (reference sequence). Trimming cost V 4 bases and J 3 bases, with 13 bases left between them. This CDR3 spans 13 amino acids.

The chain combines TRBV28 with TRBJ2-1; TRBD2 matches at 12 bases. V lost 4 bases and J lost 6; bases outside the gene matches: 7. Germline CDR1 MDHEN, CDR2 SYDVKM. The CDR3 totals 16 residues. DNA of the CDR3: TGTGCCAGCAGTTGGGCTAGCGGGGGGGCTGGCAATGAGCAGTTCTTC. Its protein is CASSWASGGAGNEQFF.

The gene calls are TRBV12-5 and TRBJ1-6; D is undetermined. CDR1 and CDR2 from the germline V gene are LGHNT and FRNRAP. The CDR3 has 14 amino acids. The germline V and J ends were trimmed by 1 base and 7 bases, with 8 bases remaining between them. CDR3 DNA sequence: TGTGCTAGTGGTTTGGGTGGTTGGAATTCACCCCTCCACTTT. Translated, it gives CASGLGGWNSPLHF.

The rearrangement joins TRBV30 to TRBJ1-5, with D unclear. V was clipped by 5 bases and J by 0 bases, with 8 bases between them. The germline CDR1 and CDR2 sequences are GTSNPN and SVGIG (reference sequence). The CDR3 extends over 13 amino acids. CDR3 sequence reads: CAWGVNSNQPQHF. CDR3 DNA: TGTGCCTGGGGGGTTAATAGCAATCAGCCCCAGCATTTT.

The chain recombines TRBV30 with TRBJ2-2; 8 bases align to TRBD1. Germline loops: CDR1 GTSNPN, CDR2 SVGIG (reference sequence). CDR3 length: 18 residues. After removal of 2 bases from V and 2 bases from J, the junction contained 13 bases not matched to a gene. The CDR3 bases are TGTGCCTGGAGTCCAAGGGCGGGCAGGGGGCATAACACCGGGGAGCTGTTTTTT. Translating gives CAWSPRAGRGHNTGELFF.

This chain joins TRBV29-1 and TRBJ1-2; 7 bases fit TRBD1. The V segment lost 3 bases and the J segment 4 bases; nucleotides outside the gene matches: 8. The germline V gene encodes CDR1 SQVTM and CDR2 ANQGSEA. The CDR3 is 14 residues long. The CDR3 reads CSVDWSSGGYGYTF. The CDR3 DNA is TGCAGCGTTGACTGGAGTTCAGGGGGCTATGGCTACACCTTC. The full variable domain, completed using reference TRBV29-1 and TRBJ1-2, is SAVISQKPSRDICQRGTSLTIQCQVDSQVTMMFWYRQQPGQSLTLIATANQGSEATYESGFVIDKFPISRPNLTFSTLTVSNMSPEDSSIYLCSVDWSSGGYGYTFGSGTRLTVV.

This clone was recorded only once. The chain uses TRBV5-4 and TRBJ1-1; unclear D gene. Per the germline V gene, CDR1 is SGHNT and CDR2 is YYREEE (reference sequence). The V end lost 4 bases, the J end lost 5 bases, and 18 bases lay between the germline ends. The CDR3 spans 15 residues. Here the CDR3 DNA reads TGTGCCAGCAGCCAAGGAGGGCGGGGAGGGACTGAAGCTTTCTTT. Its translation is CASSQGGRGGTEAFF.

In its sample, this clone was seen once. The CDR3 DNA follows: TGTGCCAGCAGTGAAGGGGGGACGCCCCTTGGGGATACGCAGTATTTT. Protein: CASSEGGTPLGDTQYF. The chain links TRBV6-1 to TRBJ2-3; D may be TRBD1 or TRBD2 (5 bases each). Germline V gene sequence: CDR1 MNHNS, CDR2 SASEGT. CDR3 length: 16 residues. V lost 1 base and J 6 bases, leaving 17 bases between the germline ends.

The count of this clone is one. In DNA form, the CDR3 reads TGCGCCAGCAGTGAGTCGGCAGCGTATAGCAATCAGCCCCAGCATTTT. The encoded protein is CASSESAAYSNQPQHF. This chain uses TRBV10-2 with TRBJ1-5; D unclear. This CDR3 comprises 16 residues. Germline V gene sequence: CDR1 WSHSY, CDR2 SAAADI. Trimming took off 0 bases at V and 0 bases at J, with 9 bases between the two ends.

Regarding this clone: An end of the junction differs from the germline gene, which may be a read error. CDR3 residues: CASSSTRSGPNAGELFF. For the CDR3, the DNA is TGCGCCAGCAGCTCCACCCGGAGCGGGCCGAACGCCGGGGAGCTGTTTTTT. The chain uses TRBV5-1 and TRBJ2-2; D possibly corresponds to TRBD2 (6 bases). The CDR3 totals 17 residues. Per germline, CDR1 SGHRS and CDR2 YFSETQ.